This T cell receptor (beta chain) was identified in a study of identical twins. This clonotype was found a few times. Germline loops: CDR1 SGHAT, CDR2 FQNNGV. V gave up 2 bases and J gave up 0 bases; unmatched junction bases: 12. This CDR3 has 20 amino acids. MiXCR, run by TCRdb on the 5' RACE reads, gives a single entry per CDR3 protein. The sample has 350,000 or so distinct CDR3 sequences; more than 9% are singletons. This sample was shared with a second study, whose subject was yellow fever vaccine responses in identical twins.

The J gene is TRBJ2-6, the V gene TRBV11-2; TRBD1 agrees at 8 bases. The clonotype was recovered from a woman aged 18-29 years in good health. Material: CD8+ T cells sorted from blood. DNA for the CDR3: TGTGCCAGCAGCTTACGATCACGAGGACAGGGCGACTCTGGGGCCAACGTCCTGACTTTC. Protein: CASSLRSRGQGDSGANVLTF.